This TCR beta chain was recorded in a study of blood T cell repertoires in COVID-19. Only in-frame clones appear in the TCRdb table, and some are missing; sequencing was by immunoSEQ multiplex PCR. The sample gives about 94,000 clones, about 80% of which show up once; roughly 50% is in the top ten. Germline CDR1 and CDR2: GTSNPN and SVGIG (reference sequence). This CDR3 is built from 13 residues. Trimming took off 4 bases at V and 4 bases at J, with 13 bases between the two ends. Sequenced input: peripheral blood. This clonotype originated in a human donor in a cohort sampled during active COVID-19. V gene TRBV30 combines with J gene TRBJ1-2, with D maybe TRBD1 (5 bases). In nucleotides, the CDR3 is TGTGCCTGGACCCCACAGGCTCTCTATGGCTACACCTTC. This gives the protein CAWTPQALYGYTF.